Listed here are 5 T cell receptor beta chains from one sample, sequenced in a study of blood T cell repertoires in COVID-19. Generated by immunoSEQ multiplex PCR, the TCRdb table keeps only in-frame clones and is missing some. The table includes some 210,000 clones, 75% to 85% detected once. The sequenced sample was PBMCs or T cells enriched from blood (not recorded which). The source is a man aged 30-40 years with acute COVID-19.

The V gene is TRBV5-4, the J gene TRBJ1-1; 7 nucleotides align to TRBD1. The CDR3 sequence is 15 residues long. J gave up 4 bases and V 8 bases, and 14 bases lay outside the gene matches. Germline CDR1 reads SGHNT; CDR2 reads YYREEE (reference sequence). CDR3 protein: CASPCADRVPTEAFF. In nucleotides, the CDR3 is TGTGCCAGTCCTTGCGCCGACAGGGTACCCACTGAAGCTTTCTTT.

V gene TRBV10-1 combines with J gene TRBJ2-3, with TRBD1 as a possible D gene (6 bases). The CDR3 has 15 amino acids. The germline CDR1 and CDR2 sequences are WNHNN and SYGVQD (reference sequence). V lost 2 bases and J 3 bases, leaving 12 bases between the germline ends. The CDR3: CASSEGGLLTDTQYF. CDR3 sequence (DNA): TGCGCCAGCAGTGAGGGGGGCCTTCTAACAGATACGCAGTATTTT.

The rearrangement joins TRBV10-3 to TRBJ2-7; D possibly corresponds to TRBD1 (5 bases). The CDR3 is 14 amino acids. Between the trimmed V and J ends, which lost 3 bases and 2 bases, there was a span of 11 bases. From germline, CDR1 is ENHRY and CDR2 SYGVKD. The CDR3 sequence is CAISELAGPYEQYF. The CDR3 coding sequence is TGTGCCATCAGTGAATTGGCAGGGCCCTACGAGCAGTACTTC.

The V gene is TRBV21-1, the J gene TRBJ2-3; the D call TRBD2 from the table was never checked on the DNA. TRBV21-1 is a known pseudogene. This CDR3 region has 17 residues. The CDR3 protein is CASSKVSSGGLTDTQYF. For the CDR3, the DNA is TGTGCCAGCAGCAAAGTCTCTAGCGGGGGGCTCACAGATACGCAGTATTTT.

This clone was observed a single time. The DNA of the CDR3 is TGTGCCAGCAGTTACTCAGGACTAGTCGAGGCCGGGGAGCTGTTTTTT. Its protein is CASSYSGLVEAGELFF. The chain carries TRBV6-5 and TRBJ2-2; 7 bases map to TRBD2. There are 16 residues in the CDR3. Germline trimming cut 0 bases from V and 6 bases from J; bases unmatched to any gene: 7. The V gene's germline CDR1 is MNHEY and CDR2 SVGAGI.